These 21 T cell receptor beta chains share one sample of origin, sequenced in a study of T cell responses to AZD1222 COVID-19 vaccine. Measured with immunoSEQ multiplex PCR; TCRdb has only the in-frame clones, and not every one. Of roughly 120,000 clones detected, around 90% appear once; the ten largest clones hold 6.5% to 9.5%. This specimen consisted of peripheral blood, obtained on day 0 of AZD1222 vaccination. The receptors shown here come from an adult in good health.

This rearrangement joins TRBV7-8 to TRBJ1-2; tentatively, D is TRBD1 (6 bases). Between the trimmed V and J ends, which lost 4 bases and 7 bases, there was a span of 22 bases. In germline, CDR1 is SGHVS, CDR2 FQNEAQ. The CDR3 loop spans 16 amino acids. The CDR3 sequence is CASSSTGGAGAIGYTF. For the CDR3, the DNA is TGTGCCAGCAGCTCGACAGGAGGTGCAGGGGCGATTGGCTACACCTTC.

The genes are TRBV5-5 and TRBJ1-4; D perhaps matches TRBD1 (5 bases). CDR3 length: 15 residues. CDR1 SGHKS and CDR2 YYEKEE come from the germline V gene (reference sequence). V was shortened by 3 bases and J by 3 bases, with 12 bases between the two germline ends. The CDR3 reads CASSSQGYPNEKLFF. Written as DNA, the CDR3 is TGTGCCAGCAGCTCCCAGGGATACCCTAATGAAAAACTGTTTTTT. The variable domain in full, completed from reference TRBV5-5 and TRBJ1-4, reads DAGVTQSPTHLIKTRGQQVTLRCSPISGHKSVSWYQQVLGQGPQFIFQYYEKEERGRGNFPDRFSARQFPNYSSELNVNALLLGDSALYLCASSSQGYPNEKLFFGSGTQLSVL.

This chain connects TRBV18 to TRBJ1-4, with a possible D match to TRBD1 (5 bases). The CDR3 is 13 amino acids. Trimming left V 2 bases short and J 4 bases short, with 5 bases between. Germline V gene lookup returns CDR1 KGHSH and CDR2 LQKENI. CDR3 nucleotide sequence: TGTGCCAGCTCACCAGGGGGTAATGAAAAACTGTTTTTT. It yields the protein CASSPGGNEKLFF.

The V gene is TRBV27, the J gene TRBJ1-1, with D possibly matching TRBD1 (5 bases). The CDR3 is made up of 15 amino acids. Trimming removed 6 bases from V and 5 bases from J, with 19 bases in between. CDR1 and CDR2 (germline): MNHEY, SMNVEV (reference sequence). CDR3 nucleotides: TGTGCCAGCAGACCCAACACTGGGGGTGGTACTGAAGCTTTCTTT. It encodes CASRPNTGGGTEAFF.

The chain uses TRBV20-1 and TRBJ1-1; a weak D match, TRBD1 (5 bases). This CDR3 region has 15 residues. Germline V lookup: CDR1 DFQATT, CDR2 SNEGSKA (reference sequence). V was clipped by 3 bases and J by 5 bases, with 19 bases between them. The CDR3 DNA reads as TGCAGTGCTAGTTTGAGCGGACACCCTGGGACTGAAGCTTTCTTT. Residues: CSASLSGHPGTEAFF.

This chain uses TRBV30 with TRBJ1-6; 7 nucleotides agree with TRBD1. This CDR3 has 16 amino acids. Germline CDR1 reads GTSNPN; CDR2 reads SVGIG (reference sequence). Germline trimming cut 1 base from V and 5 bases from J; bases unmatched to any gene: 8. CDR3 in amino acids: CAWSGEAGQNNSPLHF. CDR3 DNA: TGTGCCTGGAGTGGTGAGGCGGGACAGAATAATTCACCCCTCCACTTT.

The chain carries TRBV3-1 (or the pseudogene TRBV3-2) and TRBJ2-6; no reliable D call. Germline lookup yields CDR1 LGHDT and CDR2 YNNKEL (reference sequence). Deletions cut 1 base from V and 2 bases from J, with 9 bases between. The CDR3 is made up of 16 amino acids. CDR3 sequence: CASSQVPQTGANVLTF. DNA of the CDR3: TGTGCCAGCAGCCAAGTACCGCAAACTGGGGCCAACGTCCTGACTTTC.

The V call is TRBV5-5, the J call TRBJ2-1, with 11 positions matching TRBD2. The ends lost 4 bases at V and 0 bases at J; junction bases unmatched: 12. Germline values: CDR1 SGHKS, CDR2 YYEKEE (reference sequence). This CDR3 is 19 amino acids long. The CDR3 DNA follows: TGTGCCAGCAGCCGTACTTACAATAGCGGGAGGGACTCCTACAATGAGCAGTTCTTC. This sequence encodes CASSRTYNSGRDSYNEQFF.

In its sample, this clone was seen once. The CDR3, as DNA: TGTGCCAGCAGTTACTACAAAGATAGCAATCAGCCCCAGCATTTT. This translates into CASSYYKDSNQPQHF. The chain joins TRBV6-5 to TRBJ1-5; unclear D gene. V gave up 1 base and J gave up 0 bases, with 7 bases separating them. The CDR3 length is 15 residues. The germline gives CDR1 MNHEY, CDR2 SVGAGI.

This clone was detected only once. This chain links TRBV7-2 with TRBJ2-1; a possible D gene is TRBD1 (6 bases). V was clipped by 5 bases and J by 4 bases, with 21 bases between them. The CDR3 contains 17 residues. The germline V gene has CDR1 SGHTA and CDR2 FQGNSA. CDR3 bases: TGTGCCAGCAGCGTCACGTCTCCCGGGACACTGTACAATGAGCAGTTCTTC. Its protein is CASSVTSPGTLYNEQFF.

V and J are TRBV27 and TRBJ2-7, with D possibly matching TRBD1 (5 bases). V lost 3 bases and J lost 0, with 9 bases in between. CDR3 length equals 14 residues. Germline lookup yields CDR1 MNHEY and CDR2 SMNVEV (reference sequence). This chain's CDR3 is CASSFRRASYEQYF. The DNA of the CDR3 is TGTGCCAGCAGTTTCCGCAGGGCCTCCTACGAGCAGTACTTC.

This clone was picked up one time. The V gene is TRBV2, the J gene TRBJ2-2, with D perhaps matching TRBD2 (6 bases). CDR1 SNHLY and CDR2 FYNNEI come from the germline V gene. V lost 6 bases, J lost 6 bases, and 17 bases lay in between. The CDR3 has 15 residues. CDR3: CASSLAPGAAGELFF. CDR3 DNA sequence: TGTGCCAGCAGCCTAGCGCCCGGGGCCGCCGGGGAGCTGTTTTTT.

The chain uses TRBV19 and TRBJ2-5; TRBD2 agrees at 9 bases. The V segment lost 7 bases and the J segment 1 base; nucleotides outside the gene matches: 7. This CDR3 is built from 15 residues. From germline, CDR1 is LNHDA and CDR2 SQIVND (reference sequence). The CDR3 here is CASKAGGTVQETQYF. CDR3 DNA sequence: TGTGCCAGTAAGGCGGGAGGGACTGTCCAAGAGACCCAGTACTTC.

The chain has TRBV6-6 and TRBJ2-7, with D perhaps TRBD2 (5 bases). Trimming took 6 bases from V and 0 from J, leaving 9 bases between them. The V gene's germline CDR1 is MNHNY and CDR2 SVGAGI (reference sequence). The CDR3 totals 13 residues. In DNA, the CDR3 is TGTGCCAGCAGGAGGGATAGCTCCTACGAGCAGTACTTC. Translation: CASRRDSSYEQYF.

This rearrangement joins TRBV4-3 to TRBJ2-5; D not resolved. Germline loops: CDR1 LGHNA, CDR2 YSLEER. The CDR3 runs to 15 residues. The V gene lost 1 base and the J gene lost 7 bases, with 16 bases spanning the gap. The CDR3 coding sequence is TGCGCCAGCAGCCAAGGTCATGATGAAGTGGGGACCCAGTACTTC. Residues: CASSQGHDEVGTQYF.

The chain joins TRBV5-1 to TRBJ2-5; no definite D call. The germline V gene has CDR1 SGHRS and CDR2 YFSETQ. V was pared by 0 bases and J by 1 base, with 7 bases between. This CDR3 region has 14 residues. The CDR3 spells CASSLVAAQETQYF. CDR3 in DNA: TGCGCCAGCAGCTTGGTAGCAGCCCAAGAGACCCAGTACTTC.

The chain uses TRBV6-5 and TRBJ2-7; TRBD1 or TRBD2 may be the D gene (5 bases each). The CDR3 sequence is 15 residues long. CDR1 and CDR2 from the germline V gene are MNHEY and SVGAGI. V was cut by 5 bases and J by 3 bases, with 17 bases left in between. In DNA, the CDR3 is TGTGCCAGCAGTCCTTTAGGGACGGAAGGCTACGAGCAGTACTTC. Its translation is CASSPLGTEGYEQYF.

J is TRBJ1-2 and V is TRBV7-9; D might be TRBD1 (6 bases). The ends were cut back, 1 base at V and 2 bases at J, with 14 bases in the middle. The CDR3 runs to 16 residues. Germline-derived CDR1 and CDR2 are SEHNR and FQNEAQ (reference sequence). The chain's CDR3 is CASSLGPGENNYGYTF. The DNA for the CDR3 is TGTGCCAGCAGCTTAGGACCAGGGGAAAACAACTATGGCTACACCTTC.

The genes are TRBV9 and TRBJ2-2, with no clear D. The CDR3 spans 16 residues. Germline CDR1 reads SGDLS; CDR2 reads YYNGEE. The V gene lost 0 bases and the J gene lost 2 bases, with 11 bases spanning the gap. CDR3 amino acids: CASSVGSFSNTGELFF. CDR3 nucleotide sequence: TGTGCCAGCAGCGTAGGATCTTTTTCAAACACCGGGGAGCTGTTTTTT.

CDR3 amino acids: CASSLGGGNSNQPQHF. CDR3 bases: TGTGCCAGCAGCTTAGGGGGGGGGAATAGCAATCAGCCCCAGCATTTT. J is TRBJ1-5 and V is TRBV7-2, with D possibly matching TRBD1 (5 bases). CDR3 length equals 16 residues. V was trimmed by 1 base and J by 0 bases, leaving 10 bases between them. Germline V gene lookup returns CDR1 SGHTA and CDR2 FQGNSA. Based on the CDR3 plus reference TRBV7-2 and TRBJ1-5, the full variable domain is GAGVSQSPSNKVTEKGKDVELRCDPISGHTALYWYRQSLGQGLEFLIYFQGNSAPDKSGLPSDRFSAERTGGSVSTLTIQRTQQEDSAVYLCASSLGGGNSNQPQHFGDGTRLSIL.

This clone was seen a single time. The chain recombines TRBV5-4 with TRBJ2-3; either TRBD1 or TRBD2 may fit D (6 bases each). Germline V gene lookup returns CDR1 SGHNT and CDR2 YYREEE (reference sequence). There are 17 residues in the CDR3. With 0 bases removed from V and 0 bases from J, the gap between germline ends came to 14 bases. In DNA, the CDR3 is TGTGCCAGCAGCTTGGGGGGGGCGGGGACTAGCACAGATACGCAGTATTTT. The encoded protein is CASSLGGAGTSTDTQYF.